The T cell receptor beta chain under discussion was sequenced for a study of CD8 T cells in ankylosing spondylitis. The study, taken as a whole, reports: Earlier reports found some motif variants in synovial fluid and blood in reactive arthritis.

Quantitative molecular-barcoded 5'-RACE generated the TCR beta libraries. TCRdb re-called the 5' RACE reads with MiXCR, one entry per CDR3 protein. The data hold about 140,000 distinct CDR3 sequences, with more than 9.5% observed a single time. This clonotype was detected many times. No antigen is known for it. This clonotype was obtained from a female donor with ankylosing spondylitis or in good health (not recorded which). The sample was blood, either unsorted or a sorted T cell fraction (not recorded which).

Written as DNA, the CDR3 is TGCAGCGTCGGGACAGGGGTCTCCTACGAGCAGTACTTC. This gives the protein CSVGTGVSYEQYF. The gene calls are TRBV29-1 and TRBJ2-7; 10 bases align to TRBD1. The germline gives CDR1 SQVTM, CDR2 ANQGSEA. The CDR3 consists of 13 residues. V dropped 6 bases and J dropped 0; count of bases not matched to a gene: 2.